Listed below are T cell receptor beta chains from one sample, sequenced in a study of chemoradiotherapy in HPV16-positive cancers. TCRdb's copy holds only in-frame clones and misses some; the assay was immunoSEQ multiplex PCR. This table holds about 4,200 clones, roughly 83% found once. Sequenced material: tumor tissue, taken from a patient who underwent chemoradiotherapy. The receptors come from a human donor with HPV-associated anogenital cancer. CDR3s include the opening cysteine and the closing phenylalanine or tryptophan. A D gene is named only where the DNA matches it firmly. Clone sizes are given selectively: once, few, many, or a class where the clone is expanded.

size,V,J,D,DNA,CDR3
-,TRBV13,TRBJ2-5,TRBD1,TGTGCCAGCAGCTTATTCTGGACAGGGCAAGAGACCCAGTACTTC,CASSLFWTGQETQYF
-,TRBV19,TRBJ1-2,-,TGTGCCAGTAGTATTGAGGGACACTATGGCTACACCTTC,CASSIEGHYGYTF
-,TRBV27,TRBJ1-2,-,TGTGCCAGCAGTTCGGGGCTTCAGGGCTACACCTTC,CASSSGLQGYTF
-,TRBV4-3,TRBJ2-1,-,TGCGCCAGCAGCCTTAATGAGCAGTTCTTC,CASSLNEQFF
-,TRBV10-2,TRBJ2-5,-,TGCGCCAGCAGAGGGGGTGAGGGCTCAGAGACCCAGTACTTC,CASRGGEGSETQYF
-,TRBV12-5,TRBJ2-1,TRBD2,TGTGCTAGTGGTTCGGGACTAGGATCATATGAGCAGTTCTTC,CASGSGLGSYEQFF
-,TRBV11-2,TRBJ2-7,TRBD2,TGTGCCAGCAGCCCGTTAGCGGGAGGGCTCTCCTACGAGCAGTACTTC,CASSPLAGGLSYEQYF
-,TRBV7-8,TRBJ2-3,-,TGTGCCAGCAGCCCCCGGCGCACAGATACGCAGTATTTT,CASSPRRTDTQYF
-,TRBV27,TRBJ1-5,-,TGTGCCAGCAGTTCCCGAGCTGGCAATCAGCCCCAGCATTTT,CASSSRAGNQPQHF
-,TRBV7-3,TRBJ1-1,-,TGTGCCAGCAGCTTAGAGGGCAGGCGAGACACTGAAGCTTTCTTT,CASSLEGRRDTEAFF
hyperexpanded,TRBV27,TRBJ2-1,-,TGTGCCAGCAGTTTAGGTCCGCGCGCCCATGAGCAGTTCTTC,CASSLGPRAHEQFF
-,TRBV2,TRBJ2-7,TRBD1,TGTGCCAGCAGAAACCGGGACAGGATATCCGAGCAGTACTTC,CASRNRDRISEQYF
-,TRBV7-8,TRBJ1-1,-,TGTGCCAGCAAAAGAGGGGCCTCGAACACTGAAGCTTTCTTT,CASKRGASNTEAFF
-,TRBV18,TRBJ2-2,TRBD1,TGTGCCAGCTCAATAGGACAGGGGAGAACCGGGGAGCTGTTTTTT,CASSIGQGRTGELFF
-,TRBV18,TRBJ1-5,TRBD1,TGTGCCAGCTCACCCCCGATCGGGACAGGAAATCAGCCCCAGCATTTT,CASSPPIGTGNQPQHF
-,TRBV30,TRBJ2-3,TRBD2,TGTGCCTGGGGGGGGACTAGCAGAACGTTTCCAGATACGCAGTATTTT,CAWGGTSRTFPDTQYF
once,TRBV4-3,TRBJ1-3,TRBD1,TGCGCCAGCGGGCAGGGGGCCGAGGCTGGAAACACCATATATTTT,CASGQGAEAGNTIYF
-,TRBV30,TRBJ2-1,-,TGTGCCTGGGATTTAGGTTTAGACAATGAGCAGTTCTTC,CAWDLGLDNEQFF
-,TRBV6-1,TRBJ2-7,-,TGTGCCAGCAGTGATACTAAGGGGCCCTACGAGCAGTACTTC,CASSDTKGPYEQYF
-,TRBV6-5,TRBJ1-5,-,TGTGCCAGCACCAGAACGTTAGGGCAGCCCCAGCATTTT,CASTRTLGQPQHF
-,TRBV18,TRBJ2-3,TRBD2,TGTGCCAGCTCACCGACTAGCGGGTCGCGGGGGGGCCCCGCCACAGATACGCAGTATTTT,CASSPTSGSRGGPATDTQYF
-,TRBV30,TRBJ2-1,TRBD2,TGTGCCTGGAGTAGTCTAGCGGGCTACAATGAGCAGTTCTTC,CAWSSLAGYNEQFF
-,TRBV19,TRBJ1-6,-,TGTGCCAGTAGTATTCCCCAAGGGGCGACAGTTCCTAATTCACCCCTCCACTTT,CASSIPQGATVPNSPLHF
-,TRBV7-9,TRBJ2-1,-,TGTGCCGCCGACCAGGGGGGGGATGAGCAGTTCTTC,CAADQGGDEQFF